These T cell receptor beta chains were read from a single sample in a study of OX40 agonist ivuxolimab in advanced cancers. This table comes from immunoSEQ multiplex PCR, and its TCRdb copy is limited to in-frame clones, with some not included. The sample lists around 83,000 clones; 88% were seen once. Sequenced material: CD4+ or CD8+ T cells sorted from blood, taken in a trial of the OX40 agonist ivuxolimab. These receptors all stem from an adult with an advanced solid tumor such as melanoma, head and neck, liver or kidney cancer. Both conserved end residues are part of each CDR3. The D gene is left open where the match is weak. Clone size is shown for a subset of rows, as once, few, many or a class of expanded clone.

v_gene	abundance	j_gene	d_gene	CDR3aa	CDR3nt
TRBV2	NA	TRBJ2-1	TRBD1	CASRIRGYSYNEQFF	TGTGCCAGCAGAATCAGGGGGTACTCCTACAATGAGCAGTTCTTC
TRBV19	NA	TRBJ2-3	NA	CASSIGIAASTDTQYF	TGTGCCAGTAGTATAGGGATAGCAGCTAGCACAGATACGCAGTATTTT
TRBV27	NA	TRBJ2-7	NA	CASSTKGLTYEQYF	TGTGCCAGCAGTACGAAGGGACTGACTTACGAGCAGTACTTC
TRBV7-9	few	TRBJ1-1	NA	CASSWGGKDTEAFF	TGTGCCAGCAGCTGGGGGGGCAAAGACACTGAAGCTTTCTTT
TRBV9	NA	TRBJ2-1	TRBD2	CASSVNPSGRDEQFF	TGTGCCAGCAGCGTAAACCCTAGCGGGAGGGATGAGCAGTTCTTC
TRBV5-6	NA	TRBJ1-5	NA	CASSLKITLNQPQHF	TGTGCCAGCAGCTTGAAGATAACGCTGAATCAGCCCCAGCATTTT
TRBV29-1	NA	TRBJ2-7	NA	CSVVSGAYEQYF	TGCAGCGTTGTGTCCGGGGCCTACGAGCAGTACTTC
TRBV2	NA	TRBJ2-3	NA	CASSASAGTDTQYF	TGTGCCAGCAGTGCTAGCGCAGGGACAGATACGCAGTATTTT
TRBV15	NA	TRBJ1-2	TRBD1	CATSSGQDYGYTF	TGTGCCACCAGCAGCGGACAGGACTATGGCTACACCTTC
TRBV28	NA	TRBJ2-4	NA	CASSFSGPAKNIQYF	TGTGCCAGCAGTTTTTCCGGGCCGGCCAAAAACATTCAGTACTTC
TRBV5-4	NA	TRBJ2-3	NA	CASSFPLSGTDTQYF	TGTGCCAGCAGCTTTCCACTATCCGGCACAGATACGCAGTATTTT
TRBV7-3	NA	TRBJ2-3	NA	CASSSDSGSTDTQYF	TGTGCCAGCAGCTCGGATAGCGGTAGCACAGATACGCAGTATTTT
TRBV18	NA	TRBJ2-3	NA	CASSPDHTQYF	TGTGCCAGCTCACCTGACCATACGCAGTATTTT
TRBV27	NA	TRBJ1-1	TRBD1	CASSWSGGLDTEAFF	TGTGCCAGCAGTTGGTCAGGGGGGTTGGACACTGAAGCTTTCTTT
TRBV7-3	NA	TRBJ2-2	TRBD1	CASSPPPDRGLVELFF	TGTGCCAGCAGCCCCCCCCCGGACAGGGGCCTCGTGGAGCTGTTTTTT
TRBV6-1	NA	TRBJ2-1	NA	CASRGGVISYNEQFF	TGTGCCAGCAGGGGCGGGGTAATTAGCTACAATGAGCAGTTCTTC
TRBV28	few	TRBJ1-1	NA	CASSFLGSGGFEAFF	TGTGCCAGCAGTTTTCTAGGCTCGGGGGGATTTGAAGCTTTCTTT
TRBV15	NA	TRBJ1-2	NA	CATSRDRGPQSGGYTF	TGTGCCACCAGCAGAGATCGGGGGCCTCAGAGTGGGGGCTACACCTTC
TRBV5-1	NA	TRBJ2-2	NA	CASSLTEIDTGELFF	TGCGCCAGCAGCTTGACAGAGATAGACACCGGGGAGCTGTTTTTT
TRBV7-6	NA	TRBJ1-4	NA	CASSLDRHNEKLFF	TGTGCCAGCAGCTTAGACAGGCACAATGAAAAACTGTTTTTT
TRBV9	NA	TRBJ1-2	NA	CASSVDFNYGYTF	TGTGCCAGCAGCGTAGATTTTAACTATGGCTACACCTTC